This paragraph reports one TCR beta chain. The germline CDR1 and CDR2 sequences are SGHTA and FQGNSA. V lost 4 bases to trimming and J lost 5 bases; unmatched junction nucleotides: 12. The CDR3 spans 16 residues. These data belong to a study of blood T cell repertoires in COVID-19. The study recruited people aged 18 to 89 years across about 25 US areas. Recovered status applied to Cohort 3 donors who had two consecutive negative PCRs. It also applied to those with clearance or with symptom resolution. Per the authors' pipeline: Reference gene primer amplification yielded estimated nucleated cell counts. Repertoires were generated with immunoSEQ multiplex PCR, while TCRdb's copy carries only in-frame clones and drops some. Clone size and the V and J calls come from that table; the DNA yielded D and trimming. The table records 160,000 or so clones, approximately 80% of them present only once.

Sequencing was carried out using PBMCs or T cells enriched from blood (not recorded which). The receptor was isolated from a woman aged 45-60 years who had recovered from COVID-19. The V gene is TRBV7-2, the J gene TRBJ1-1, with TRBD1 matching 8 bases. In DNA, the CDR3 is TGTGCCAGCAGCTGGGGCAGGGGGCCGCTGAGGACTGAAGCTTTCTTT. This sequence encodes CASSWGRGPLRTEAFF.